This entry lists 2 T cell receptor beta chains sequenced from one sample in a study of blood T cell repertoires in COVID-19. Sequencing used immunoSEQ multiplex PCR; TCRdb keeps in-frame clones, though not all of them. The sample includes 25,000 to 35,000 clones, about 80% of them seen just once. Sequenced input: peripheral blood. The origin of the receptors is a woman older than 75 with acute or convalescent COVID-19.

The V call is TRBV4-1, the J call TRBJ1-3, with 9 bases matching TRBD1. The CDR3 covers 16 residues. V lost 2 bases and J lost 3; bases outside the gene matches: 5. Germline-derived CDR1 and CDR2 are MGHRA and YSYEKL. The CDR3 nucleotides are TGCGCCAGCAGCCAACGACAGGGGGAATTTGGAAACACCATATATTTT. Translated: CASSQRQGEFGNTIYF.

This clone was seen a few times. The V gene is TRBV28, the J gene TRBJ1-1; D not certain. Germline values: CDR1 MDHEN, CDR2 SYDVKM. V gave up 11 bases and J gave up 1 base, with 8 bases separating them. CDR3 length: 11 residues. The CDR3 sequence: CASSPNTEAFF. The DNA of the CDR3 is TGTGCCTCTTCCCCGAACACTGAAGCTTTCTTT.